This T cell receptor delta chain was recorded in a study of gamma-delta chains in newborns, infants, children. Background on the study: Microbial exposure reportedly drives polyclonal innate γδ T cell expansion after birth.

As to this clone: A read error may account for a junction end that differs from germline.

TCRdb reanalysed the reads with CATT. Among 10,000 to 13,000 delta-chain clones listed, about 8.2% were seen once. The specimen was blood. The clonotype comes from a child who was a newborn, infant or young child, either healthy, febrile or measles-vaccinated (not recorded which).

The CDR3 loop is CACDTWDTGGYSCDTRQMFF. CDR3 in DNA: TGTGCCTGTGACACTTGGGATACTGGGGGATACTCCTGTGACACCCGACAGATGTTTTTC. The chain recombines TRDV2 with TRDJ3; 12 bases are shared with TRDD3. Germline values: CDR1 GEAIGNYY, CDR2 EKD. This CDR3 comprises 20 residues.